This T cell receptor (beta chain) is from a study of graft-versus-host responses after intestinal transplantation. In the study overall: Recipients got multivisceral, liver-intestinal, or isolated intestinal transplants.

Generated by immunoSEQ multiplex PCR, the TCRdb table keeps only in-frame clones and is missing some. The sample has 55,000 to 75,000 clones; roughly 84% are singletons. CDR1 and CDR2 (germline): MDHEN, SYDVKM. Losses at the gene ends were 3 bases for V and 4 bases for J; bases not matched to a gene: 10. The CDR3 loop spans 17 amino acids. Comments on this clone: The antigen remains undetermined.

The chain uses TRBV28 and TRBJ1-5; 9 bases are shared with TRBD1. This clonotype was obtained from a human donor who was the organ donor for an intestinal transplant. Material: unstimulated CD4+ T cells sorted from spleen or lymph node cells, obtained before transplant. Here the CDR3 reads CASSFPPGQGPNQPQHF. The CDR3 coding sequence is TGTGCCAGCAGTTTCCCGCCGGGACAGGGCCCGAATCAGCCCCAGCATTTT.